A single sample is the source of the 24 T cell receptor beta chains below, sequenced in a study of Ad26.COV2.S vaccination and SARS-CoV-2 variants. The method was immunoSEQ multiplex PCR; TCRdb's version includes in-frame clones alone and lacks a portion of them. The sample contains 430,000 or so clones, about 91% of which appear only once. Documented treatment: around 19 received Ad26.COV2.S at low or high dose, single or two shots; 5 received placebo; per-sample allocation not given. Sampling occurred on day 63 after the first vaccine or placebo injection. The sample here was peripheral blood, taken in a trial of Ad26.COV2.S vaccine versus placebo. The receptors here all came from a person aged 18 to 65 who received the Ad26.COV2.S COVID-19 vaccine or a placebo.

The rearrangement uses TRBV5-1 and TRBJ2-7; TRBD1 agrees at 8 bases. Losses at the gene ends were 2 bases for V and 3 bases for J; bases not matched to a gene: 7. Germline CDR1 is SGHRS and CDR2 is YFSETQ. The CDR3 runs 15 residues. CDR3 residues: CASSFEAGGIYEQYF. DNA of the CDR3: TGCGCCAGCAGCTTTGAGGCAGGGGGCATCTACGAGCAGTACTTC.

The chain couples TRBV6-5 to TRBJ1-6; D remains unclear. Germline V gives CDR1 MNHEY, CDR2 SVGAGI. The CDR3 has 15 amino acids. Between the trimmed V and J ends, which lost 7 bases and 2 bases, there was a span of 12 bases. CDR3 protein: CASNGLSTYNSPLHF. The CDR3 DNA follows: TGTGCCAGCAACGGTCTATCTACCTATAATTCACCCCTCCACTTT.

The J gene is TRBJ1-2, the V gene TRBV11-3; D is undetermined. Germline V gene lookup returns CDR1 SGHNT and CDR2 YENEEA. The CDR3 extends over 14 amino acids. The V and J ends lost 1 base and 4 bases respectively, with 10 bases between them. CDR3 coding DNA: TGTGCCAGCAGCTTAGGTCCGGAAGCCTATGGCTACACCTTC. This codes for CASSLGPEAYGYTF.

V usage is TRBV7-9 and J usage is TRBJ1-1; TRBD1 agrees at 10 bases. The trim removed 1 base at V and 10 bases at J, leaving 6 bases unmatched. CDR1 is SEHNR and CDR2 is FQNEAQ in the germline V gene (reference sequence). The CDR3 covers 14 residues. The CDR3 DNA sequence: TGTGCCAGCAGCTTAGTGGGGACAGGGGATACAGCTTTCTTT. Protein sequence: CASSLVGTGDTAFF.

This clone was seen a single time. The rearrangement links TRBV18 to TRBJ1-1; possible D gene TRBD1, 5 bases. CDR1 is KGHSH, CDR2 LQKENI, per germline. The CDR3 covers 15 residues. V lost 4 bases and J 1 base, leaving 13 bases between the germline ends. CDR3 loop: CASSLGQLANTEAFF. CDR3 in DNA: TGTGCCAGCTCACTAGGACAATTGGCGAACACTGAAGCTTTCTTT. Full variable domain (remainder filled in from reference TRBV18 and TRBJ1-1): NAGVMQNPRHLVRRRGQEARLRCSPMKGHSHVYWYRQLPEEGLKFMVYLQKENIIDESGMPKERFSAEFPKEGPSILRIQQVVRGDSAAYFCASSLGQLANTEAFFGQGTRLTVV.

The chain carries TRBV29-1 and TRBJ2-5, with D maybe TRBD1 (5 bases). CDR1 is SQVTM, CDR2 ANQGSEA, per germline. V shed 5 bases and J shed 5 bases, with 12 bases lying between them. The CDR3 has 12 residues. CDR3 sequence: CSVTQGWETQYF. CDR3 bases: TGCAGCGTTACGCAGGGATGGGAGACCCAGTACTTC.

There are a few counts of this clone. The chain carries TRBV6-2 or TRBV6-3 and TRBJ1-1; D possibly corresponds to TRBD1 (5 bases). The germline V and J ends were trimmed by 2 bases and 2 bases, with 9 bases remaining between them. This CDR3 is built from 14 residues. Per the germline V gene, CDR1 is MNHEY and CDR2 is SVGEGT. CDR3 in DNA: TGTGCCAGCAGTTACAGGAGGGGTAACACTGAAGCTTTCTTT. This encodes CASSYRRGNTEAFF.

This chain connects TRBV4-1 to TRBJ1-2; 8 bases fit TRBD1. Germline V gives CDR1 MGHRA, CDR2 YSYEKL. Losses at the gene ends were 2 bases for V and 6 bases for J; bases not matched to a gene: 14. CDR3 size: 17 residues. The CDR3 region is CASSQRGQAKRGDGYTF. The CDR3 nucleotides are TGCGCCAGCAGCCAACGGGGACAGGCAAAGAGGGGTGATGGCTACACCTTC.

The J gene is TRBJ2-3, the V gene TRBV28; D tentatively reads TRBD1 or TRBD2 (5 bases each). The CDR3 sequence is 15 residues long. Looked up from germline, CDR1 is MDHEN and CDR2 is SYDVKM. Trimming took 7 bases from V and 2 from J, leaving 16 bases between them. CDR3 sequence reads: CASTPWSGLTDTQYF. In nucleotides, the CDR3 is TGTGCCAGCACCCCGTGGTCGGGGCTCACAGATACGCAGTATTTT.

J is TRBJ1-1 and V is TRBV28, with D unresolved. Germline V gives CDR1 MDHEN, CDR2 SYDVKM. The CDR3 is made up of 13 amino acids. Trimming took 6 bases from V and 7 from J, leaving 15 bases between them. The CDR3 loop reads CASRSQQRLEAFF. DNA of the CDR3: TGTGCCAGCAGATCCCAGCAGCGGCTTGAAGCTTTCTTT.

The chain joins TRBV7-9 to TRBJ2-1, with 7 nucleotides matching TRBD1. The trim removed 4 bases at V and 7 bases at J, leaving 7 bases unmatched. Germline-derived CDR1 and CDR2 are SEHNR and FQNEAQ (reference sequence). This CDR3 is 14 amino acids long. CDR3 coding DNA: TGTGCCAGCAGCTCTTCCGGGACAGAGAATGAGCAGTTCTTC. Protein product: CASSSSGTENEQFF.

The chain is built from TRBV4-1 and TRBJ1-1; no clear D gene. Per the germline V gene, CDR1 is MGHRA and CDR2 is YSYEKL. V dropped 4 bases and J dropped 0 bases, with 18 bases sitting between them. The CDR3 runs 17 residues. CDR3 DNA sequence: TGCGCCAGCAGCCGATTTCCTACAGTGACCATGAACACTGAAGCTTTCTTT. Its translation: CASSRFPTVTMNTEAFF.

This clone was counted a few times. The chain couples TRBV5-1 to TRBJ1-2; D is undetermined. Germline-derived CDR1 and CDR2 are SGHRS and YFSETQ. The ends were cut back, 3 bases at V and 6 bases at J, with 18 bases in the middle. CDR3 length: 15 residues. The CDR3 DNA is TGCGCCAGCAGCTACCCCCACAAGCGCTCGCATGGCTACACCTTC. It encodes CASSYPHKRSHGYTF.

The rearrangement joins TRBV5-8 to TRBJ2-6, with 7 positions matching TRBD1. The CDR3 runs to 17 residues. CDR1 is SGHTS, CDR2 YDEGEE, per germline. V trimming: 4 bases; J trimming: 0 bases; junction bases outside the gene matches: 7. CDR3 loop: CASSVWTGYSGANVLTF. The DNA of the CDR3 is TGTGCCAGCAGCGTTTGGACAGGCTACTCTGGGGCCAACGTCCTGACTTTC.

This clone was found once. The gene calls are TRBV4-3 and TRBJ1-5; 9 bases map to TRBD1. Unmatched junction bases numbered 6, after V lost 3 bases and J lost 6 bases. CDR3 length: 15 residues. The germline gives CDR1 LGHNA, CDR2 YSLEER. The CDR3 loop is CASSQYRGLGQPQHF. The CDR3 DNA sequence: TGCGCCAGCAGCCAGTACAGGGGGCTAGGTCAGCCCCAGCATTTT.

This chain uses TRBV7-9 with TRBJ1-6; unclear D gene. CDR1 SEHNR and CDR2 FQNEAQ come from the germline V gene (reference sequence). This CDR3 region has 16 residues. Trimming pared 4 bases from V and 0 bases from J, leaving 10 bases between. The CDR3 sequence is CASSSLQSSYNSPLHF. The CDR3 nucleotides read TGTGCCAGCAGCTCACTACAGAGCTCCTATAATTCACCCCTCCACTTT.

The J gene is TRBJ2-1, the V gene TRBV11-2, with TRBD2 matching over 7 bases. Germline V lookup: CDR1 SGHAT, CDR2 FQNNGV. The ends lost 1 base at V and 3 bases at J; junction bases unmatched: 0. CDR3 size: 14 residues. The chain's CDR3 is CASSLAGGYNEQFF. The CDR3 DNA is TGTGCCAGCAGCTTAGCGGGGGGCTACAATGAGCAGTTCTTC.

CDR3 protein: CASSLVAGGYNEQFF. The CDR3 region has the DNA TGTGCCAGCAGCTTGGTAGCGGGGGGGTACAATGAGCAGTTCTTC. The chain recombines TRBV5-4 with TRBJ2-1; 11 nucleotides align to TRBD2. This CDR3 contains 15 residues. Germline loops: CDR1 SGHNT, CDR2 YYREEE (reference sequence). Trimming at V came to 0 bases and at J to 4 bases, leaving 0 bases not matched to a gene.

The chain couples TRBV2 to TRBJ2-7; unclear D gene. The germline gives CDR1 SNHLY, CDR2 FYNNEI. CDR3 length equals 13 residues. V shed 3 bases and J shed 3 bases, with 9 bases lying between them. The CDR3 protein is CASSERQLYEQYF. The CDR3 DNA reads as TGTGCCAGCAGTGAGAGGCAGCTCTACGAGCAGTACTTC.

The rearrangement links TRBV7-2 to TRBJ2-7, with D tentatively TRBD1 or TRBD2 (5 bases each). Germline CDR1 and CDR2: SGHTA and FQGNSA. The CDR3 length is 14 residues. Between the trimmed V and J ends, which lost 1 base and 6 bases, there was a span of 13 bases. The CDR3 bases are TGTGCCAGCAGCTTAGTCAGGGACCGTCCCGAGCAGTACTTC. Translation: CASSLVRDRPEQYF.

The chain has TRBV9 and TRBJ1-4; 8 bases agree with TRBD1. The CDR3 loop spans 17 amino acids. Germline trimming cut 4 bases from V and 7 bases from J; bases unmatched to any gene: 15. Germline loops: CDR1 SGDLS, CDR2 YYNGEE. The CDR3 bases are TGTGCCAGCAGCAAGACTAGTGGGCAGGGGGCGGGTGAAAAACTGTTTTTT. It yields the protein CASSKTSGQGAGEKLFF.

The V gene is TRBV5-5, the J gene TRBJ2-5; D perhaps matches TRBD1 (6 bases). Trimming pared 4 bases from V and 0 bases from J, leaving 19 bases between. Germline CDR1 reads SGHKS; CDR2 reads YYEKEE (reference sequence). The CDR3 runs to 17 residues. The CDR3 region is CASSKTMWGQYQETQYF. CDR3 nucleotide sequence: TGTGCCAGCAGCAAAACGATGTGGGGGCAGTACCAAGAGACCCAGTACTTC.

The chain joins TRBV20-1 to TRBJ1-5; D unclear. Trimming shortened V by 3 bases and J by 5 bases, and 14 bases separated the two germline ends. CDR1 and CDR2 from the germline V gene are DFQATT and SNEGSKA (reference sequence). The CDR3 is 14 residues long. This chain's CDR3 is CSASRRAFHQPQHF. The CDR3 region has the DNA TGCAGTGCTAGTAGGAGGGCCTTTCATCAGCCCCAGCATTTT.

The chain carries TRBV4-3 and TRBJ2-3; TRBD2 is a possible D gene (5 bases). Germline CDR1 is LGHNA and CDR2 is YSLEER. V lost 2 bases and J lost 1, with 16 bases in between. This CDR3 spans 17 amino acids. As DNA, the CDR3 is TGCGCCAGCAGCCAACGGGCCTTTAACGGGGGCACAGATACGCAGTATTTT. Residues: CASSQRAFNGGTDTQYF.